The 9 T cell receptor beta chains reported below all come from one sample, sequenced in a study of blood T cells in healthy people across ages. The use of a sample-barcoded 5' primer and a J-beta primer mix characterized a second PCR of roughly 7 to 12 cycles. TCRdb analysed the 5' RACE reads with MiXCR anew, one entry per CDR3 protein. The sample contains 1.5 million to 2 million distinct CDR3 sequences, roughly 52% of which appear only once. The material sequenced was blood. Receptors were obtained from a woman aged 40-49 years in good health.

The rearrangement joins TRBV5-1 to TRBJ2-3, with D perhaps matching TRBD2 (5 bases). The CDR3 spans 18 residues. Trimming took off 0 bases at V and 0 bases at J, with 17 bases between the two ends. Germline lookup yields CDR1 SGHRS and CDR2 YFSETQ. DNA of the CDR3: TGCGCCAGCAGCTTGGGGCTTATAGCGAGTCCTAGCACAGATACGCAGTATTTT. It is translated as CASSLGLIASPSTDTQYF.

In its sample, this clonotype was seen a few times. The gene calls are TRBV20-1 and TRBJ2-7; D uncertain. Trimming removed 5 bases at V and 2 bases at J, with 13 bases between. The CDR3 consists of 13 residues. The germline V gene encodes CDR1 DFQATT and CDR2 SNEGSKA (reference sequence). CDR3 loop: CSAGDGGTYEQYF. Written as DNA, the CDR3 is TGCAGTGCTGGCGACGGCGGAACCTACGAGCAGTACTTC.

This clonotype was detected only a few times. The CDR3 loop is CASSQGSRVNYGYTF. CDR3 nucleotides: TGCGCCAGCAGCCAAGGGTCCAGGGTCAACTATGGCTACACCTTC. This chain joins TRBV4-1 and TRBJ1-2, with a weak D call TRBD1 (5 bases). V was clipped by 1 base and J by 2 bases, with 11 bases between them. CDR3 size: 15 residues. Germline V gene lookup returns CDR1 MGHRA and CDR2 YSYEKL.

The rearrangement links TRBV20-1 to TRBJ2-4, with 9 positions matching TRBD2. Germline values: CDR1 DFQATT, CDR2 SNEGSKA (reference sequence). J lost 0 bases, V lost 6 bases, and 12 bases had no gene match. The CDR3 is 17 amino acids. CDR3 region: CSARMNLAGIAKNIQYF. In DNA form, the CDR3 reads TGCAGTGCAAGGATGAATCTAGCGGGGATAGCCAAAAACATTCAGTACTTC.

This clonotype was counted between two and nine times. This chain joins TRBV20-1 and TRBJ2-4; tentatively, D is TRBD1 (5 bases). Germline V gene data show CDR1 as DFQATT and CDR2 as SNEGSKA (reference sequence). The V end was cut by 8 bases, the J end by 0 bases, with 14 bases between. The CDR3 loop spans 14 amino acids. CDR3 bases: TGCAGTTCCAACAGGATACTAGCCAAAAACATTCAGTACTTC. Its translation is CSSNRILAKNIQYF.

This rearrangement joins TRBV5-6 to TRBJ1-2; D is undetermined. V gave up 0 bases and J gave up 8 bases, with 14 bases separating them. The CDR3 has 14 amino acids. Germline values: CDR1 SGHDT, CDR2 YYEEEE. The CDR3 protein is CASSLGGDSRGYTF. The CDR3 DNA sequence: TGTGCCAGCAGCTTGGGAGGCGACTCGCGGGGCTACACCTTC.

This clonotype was recorded a few times. The genes are TRBV11-2 and TRBJ2-7; 7 bases line up with TRBD1. The ends lost 5 bases at V and 0 bases at J; junction bases unmatched: 10. CDR3 length equals 16 residues. CDR1 and CDR2 (germline): SGHAT, FQNNGV. Here the CDR3 reads CASSTIDRESSYEQYF. The CDR3 coding sequence is TGTGCCAGCAGCACTATCGACAGGGAGAGCTCCTACGAGCAGTACTTC.

Turning to this clonotype: This CDR3 is missing its conserved last phenylalanine or tryptophan, likely due to a read error. The rearrangement links TRBV12-3 or TRBV12-4 to TRBJ2-3; a weak D match, TRBD1 (5 bases). This CDR3 has 15 residues. The V end lost 5 bases, the J end lost 0 bases, and 12 bases lay between the germline ends. CDR3 sequence (DNA): TGTGCCAGCAGTCCTCGACAGCGAAGCACAGATACGCAGTATTCT. Its protein product is CASSPRQRSTDTQYS.

The rearrangement joins TRBV5-6 to TRBJ2-3; D remains unclear. CDR3 length: 13 residues. V was cut by 4 bases and J by 2 bases, with 8 bases left in between. Looked up from germline, CDR1 is SGHDT and CDR2 is YYEEEE. The CDR3 region is CASSPPDTDTQYF. The CDR3 DNA follows: TGTGCCAGCAGCCCACCCGACACAGATACGCAGTATTTT.